Each of the 17 T cell receptor beta chains below was sequenced from the same sample in a study of cytomegalovirus exposure and HLA in healthy donors. The PCR ran on 60 Vbeta and 13 Jbeta primers. Sequencing was performed with immunoSEQ multiplex PCR; in TCRdb, only in-frame clones are kept and a portion is missing. The sample table includes 29,000 or so clones. Specimen: PBMCs. Receptor source: a man younger than 40 in good health and CMV-seronegative.

The gene calls are TRBV28 and TRBJ2-5, with a tentative D call TRBD1 (5 bases). The V end was cut by 6 bases, the J end by 1 base, with 15 bases between. CDR3 length equals 15 residues. The V gene's germline CDR1 is MDHEN and CDR2 SYDVKM. The CDR3 reads CASRKGAKFQETQYF. Here the CDR3 DNA reads TGTGCCAGCAGGAAAGGGGCCAAGTTCCAAGAGACCCAGTACTTC.

The chain employs TRBV30 and TRBJ1-2; tentatively, D is TRBD1 (5 bases). V was cut by 2 bases and J by 2 bases, with 12 bases left in between. CDR1 GTSNPN and CDR2 SVGIG come from the germline V gene (reference sequence). The CDR3 totals 14 residues. CDR3 sequence reads: CAWSRGGENYGYTF. Here the CDR3 DNA reads TGTGCCTGGAGTCGGGGGGGGGAGAACTATGGCTACACCTTC.

This chain connects TRBV2 to TRBJ2-7; 7 bases align to TRBD2. Germline-derived CDR1 and CDR2 are SNHLY and FYNNEI. Unmatched junction bases numbered 6, after V lost 4 bases and J lost 0 bases. The CDR3 spans 15 residues. The DNA for the CDR3 is TGTGCCAGCAGTGCGCAGCGGGGTGCCTCCTACGAGCAGTACTTC. It yields the protein CASSAQRGASYEQYF.

The rearrangement links TRBV5-4 to TRBJ1-4, with D possibly matching TRBD1 (5 bases). Germline V gene lookup returns CDR1 SGHNT and CDR2 YYREEE (reference sequence). The ends were cut back, 0 bases at V and 10 bases at J, with 19 bases in the middle. CDR3 size: 16 residues. The CDR3 protein is CASSLAGTAGTGKLFF. The CDR3 coding sequence is TGTGCCAGCAGCTTGGCGGGCACGGCGGGGACTGGAAAACTGTTTTTT.

V gene TRBV5-1 combines with J gene TRBJ1-2, with a tentative D call TRBD1 (5 bases). V was pared by 3 bases and J by 0 bases, with 12 bases between. The germline gives CDR1 SGHRS, CDR2 YFSETQ. The CDR3 contains 15 residues. The chain's CDR3 is CASSSLTGSNYGYTF. As DNA, the CDR3 is TGCGCCAGCAGCTCTCTTACAGGATCTAACTATGGCTACACCTTC.

This chain joins TRBV9 and TRBJ2-3; no clear D gene. Trimming took off 0 bases at V and 5 bases at J, with 4 bases between the two ends. CDR1 is SGDLS, CDR2 YYNGEE, per germline. This CDR3 is built from 12 residues. The CDR3 spells CASSVGRDTQYF. The CDR3 DNA is TGTGCCAGCAGCGTAGGTAGAGATACGCAGTATTTT.

V and J are TRBV28 and TRBJ1-1, with a possible D match to TRBD1 (6 bases). Trimming stripped 9 bases from V and 5 bases from J, with 13 bases between. The length of the CDR3 is 12 residues. Germline values: CDR1 MDHEN, CDR2 SYDVKM. This CDR3 reads CARKGERTEAFF. Here the CDR3 DNA reads TGTGCCAGGAAGGGGGAGAGGACTGAAGCTTTCTTT.

The gene calls are TRBV19 and TRBJ2-2; D perhaps matches TRBD1 (6 bases). The V gene's germline CDR1 is LNHDA and CDR2 SQIVND (reference sequence). This CDR3 is 15 amino acids long. Trimming pared 6 bases from V and 4 bases from J, leaving 15 bases between. CDR3 sequence (DNA): TGTGCCAGTAGAGAGACAGGAGGCAGCACCGGGGAGCTGTTTTTT. This gives the protein CASRETGGSTGELFF. Full variable domain (remainder filled in from reference TRBV19 and TRBJ2-2): DGGITQSPKYLFRKEGQNVTLSCEQNLNHDAMYWYRQDPGQGLRLIYYSQIVNDFQKGDIAEGYSVSREKKESFPLTVTSAQKNPTAFYLCASRETGGSTGELFFGEGSRLTVL.

This sequence joins TRBV27 and TRBJ2-5; 8 nucleotides match TRBD2. Germline trimming cut 4 bases from V and 2 bases from J; bases unmatched to any gene: 6. CDR3 size: 15 residues. Germline V gene sequence: CDR1 MNHEY, CDR2 SMNVEV (reference sequence). CDR3 residues: CASSSRGGGQETQYF. In nucleotides, the CDR3 is TGTGCCAGCAGTTCTCGGGGGGGAGGGCAAGAGACCCAGTACTTC.

This chain uses TRBV28 with TRBJ1-4; 7 bases fit TRBD1. V gave up 10 bases and J gave up 8 bases; unmatched junction bases: 7. CDR3 length: 12 amino acids. Germline values: CDR1 MDHEN, CDR2 SYDVKM. The CDR3 protein is CATEGAGEKLFF. CDR3 coding DNA: TGTGCCACCGAGGGGGCCGGGGAAAAACTGTTTTTT.

The V gene is TRBV18, the J gene TRBJ1-5; TRBD1 agrees at 7 bases. After removal of 2 bases from V and 5 bases from J, the junction contained 3 bases not matched to a gene. The CDR3 loop spans 14 amino acids. From germline, CDR1 is KGHSH and CDR2 LQKENI. Here the CDR3 DNA reads TGTGCCAGCTCACCAGGGACAGAGTATCAGCCCCAGCATTTT. Its protein product is CASSPGTEYQPQHF.

The chain is built from TRBV4-2 and TRBJ2-3, with D perhaps matching TRBD1 (5 bases). The CDR3 loop spans 15 amino acids. Deletions cut 4 bases from V and 2 bases from J, with 13 bases between. Per the germline V gene, CDR1 is LGHNA and CDR2 is YNFKEQ. The CDR3 DNA reads TGTGCCAGCAGCCCAGAGGTGGGGCCCACAGATACGCAGTATTTT. Translating gives CASSPEVGPTDTQYF.

The V and J genes are TRBV18 and TRBJ1-1; D not certain. The CDR3 spans 15 residues. CDR1 and CDR2 from the germline V gene are KGHSH and LQKENI. V dropped 1 base and J dropped 5 bases, with 14 bases sitting between them. The CDR3, as DNA: TGTGCCAGCTCACCACGGTTGGTCTCGGGTACTGAAGCTTTCTTT. The encoded protein is CASSPRLVSGTEAFF.

The rearrangement links TRBV18 to TRBJ2-3, with D possibly TRBD2 on 6 matching bases. The V and J ends lost 4 bases and 6 bases respectively, with 14 bases between them. Germline lookup yields CDR1 KGHSH and CDR2 LQKENI. This CDR3 comprises 14 residues. The CDR3 DNA follows: TGTGCCAGCTCACTCGGGACTGGTGGGGATACGCAGTATTTT. It specifies CASSLGTGGDTQYF.

The chain links TRBV6-5 to TRBJ2-5, with TRBD2 matching over 11 bases. The CDR3 is made up of 15 amino acids. Germline-derived CDR1 and CDR2 are MNHEY and SVGAGI. Trimming removed 6 bases from V and 4 bases from J; junction bases left unmatched: 7. CDR3 in amino acids: CASSIAGGRGETQYF. The CDR3 coding sequence is TGTGCCAGCAGCATAGCGGGGGGGCGGGGAGAGACCCAGTACTTC.

The V gene is TRBV19, the J gene TRBJ1-1; D is possibly TRBD1 (5 bases). Germline V gene lookup returns CDR1 LNHDA and CDR2 SQIVND (reference sequence). The V end lost 6 bases, the J end lost 4 bases, and 18 bases lay between the germline ends. The CDR3 sequence is 15 residues long. CDR3: CASRVGRDWGTEAFF. In nucleotides, the CDR3 is TGTGCCAGTAGGGTGGGCAGGGATTGGGGCACTGAAGCTTTCTTT.

The chain is built from TRBV2 and TRBJ2-1; TRBD1 aligns across 8 bases. V was clipped by 1 base and J by 9 bases; unmatched bases: 2. The CDR3 length is 13 residues. In germline, CDR1 is SNHLY, CDR2 FYNNEI. The CDR3 DNA reads as TGTGCCAGCAGTGAAGGGACAGGGAGTGAGCAGTTCTTC. It is translated as CASSEGTGSEQFF.